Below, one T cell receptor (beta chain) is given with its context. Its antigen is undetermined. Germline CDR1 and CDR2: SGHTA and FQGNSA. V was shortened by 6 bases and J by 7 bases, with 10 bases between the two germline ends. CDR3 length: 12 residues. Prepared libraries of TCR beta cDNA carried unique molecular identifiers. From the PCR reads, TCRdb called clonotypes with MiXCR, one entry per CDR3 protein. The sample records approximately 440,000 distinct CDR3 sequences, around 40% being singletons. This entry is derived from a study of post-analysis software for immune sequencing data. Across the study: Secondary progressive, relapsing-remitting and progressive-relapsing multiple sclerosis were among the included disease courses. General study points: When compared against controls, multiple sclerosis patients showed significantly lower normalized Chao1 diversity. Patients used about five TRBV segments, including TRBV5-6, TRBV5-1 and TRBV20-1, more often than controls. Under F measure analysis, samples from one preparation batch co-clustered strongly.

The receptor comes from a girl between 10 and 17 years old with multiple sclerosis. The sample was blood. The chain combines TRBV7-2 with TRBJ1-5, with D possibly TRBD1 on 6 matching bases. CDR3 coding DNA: TGTGCCAGCAGTTTAACAGGGCAGCCCCAGCATTTT. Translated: CASSLTGQPQHF.